Shown below are 10 T cell receptor beta chains from a single sample sequenced in a study of human T cells and chemical hapten exposure. MiXCR, run by TCRdb on the RACE reads, gives a single entry per CDR3 protein. The sample carries 84,000 or so distinct CDR3 sequences, roughly 10% recorded once. The time point: patch test 2, 6 weeks after DPC sensitization. Noted treatment: therapeutic diphenylcyclopropenone sensitization with weekly scalp DPC. This specimen was whole blood, taken in connection with sensitization to the hapten diphenylcyclopropenone (DPC). The receptors were gathered from a woman aged 30 to 39 with alopecia areata. Some clones in this sample may be carry-over from other donors' samples.

This clonotype was detected many times. The gene calls are TRBV6-5 and TRBJ2-1, with TRBD1 identical over 7 bases. This CDR3 has 15 amino acids. The germline CDR1 and CDR2 sequences are MNHEY and SVGAGI. Trimming took 6 bases from V and 2 from J; bases not matched to a gene: 7. The DNA of the CDR3 is TGTGCCAGCAGAACAACAGGGGATCCCTACAATGAGCAGTTCTTC. The encoded protein is CASRTTGDPYNEQFF.

V usage is TRBV29-1 and J usage is TRBJ2-1; D gene unclear. Germline lookup yields CDR1 SQVTM and CDR2 ANQGSEA. The germline V and J ends were trimmed by 5 bases and 5 bases, with 4 bases remaining between them. CDR3 length: 10 amino acids. The CDR3 is CSVPDNEQFF. As DNA, the CDR3 is TGCAGCGTTCCTGACAATGAGCAGTTCTTC.

The sample holds many counts of this clonotype. The rearrangement links TRBV11-2 to TRBJ1-6, with 8 bases fitting TRBD1. J gave up 8 bases and V 5 bases, and 2 bases lay outside the gene matches. This CDR3 comprises 13 residues. Germline CDR1 reads SGHAT; CDR2 reads FQNNGV. The chain's CDR3 is CASSGTGHSPLHF. Here the CDR3 DNA reads TGTGCCAGCAGCGGGACAGGACATTCACCCCTCCACTTT.

The sample holds many counts of this clonotype. The rearrangement joins TRBV6-5 to TRBJ2-7, with 11 bases matching TRBD2. Germline CDR1 MNHEY, CDR2 SVGAGI. The CDR3 loop spans 14 amino acids. V shed 10 bases, J shed 3 bases, and the junction held 8 bases outside the gene matches. The CDR3 DNA is TGTGCCACCACAGGAACTAGCGGGAGCTACGAGCAGTACTTC. Protein: CATTGTSGSYEQYF.

The V gene is TRBV9, the J gene TRBJ2-1; D may match TRBD1 or TRBD2 (5 bases each). The V and J ends lost 3 bases and 6 bases respectively, with 10 bases between them. Germline CDR1 SGDLS, CDR2 YYNGEE. The CDR3 is 13 amino acids. In nucleotides, the CDR3 is TGTGCCAGCAGCGGGGGACCATTCAATGAGCAGTTCTTC. This codes for CASSGGPFNEQFF.

The sample holds many counts of this clonotype. The chain links TRBV5-1 to TRBJ1-1, with D unclear. Germline CDR1 is SGHRS and CDR2 is YFSETQ. The V and J ends lost 3 bases and 10 bases respectively, with 16 bases between them. The CDR3 is 13 residues long. CDR3 DNA: TGCGCCAGCAGCTCCGAACCGGCGGGGATAGCTTTCTTT. Amino acids: CASSSEPAGIAFF.

This clonotype was counted a few times. The genes are TRBV15 and TRBJ2-4, with 7 bases matching TRBD2. Germline V gene sequence: CDR1 LNHNV, CDR2 YYDKDF (reference sequence). CDR3 length equals 12 residues. V lost 9 bases, J lost 6 bases, and 5 bases stayed unmatched. This CDR3 is CATRGEGNIQYF. The CDR3 nucleotides read TGTGCCACTCGCGGGGAGGGAAACATTCAGTACTTC.

This clonotype has a count of ten or more. The rearrangement links TRBV29-1 to TRBJ2-3; D gene ambiguous. The CDR3 loop spans 14 amino acids. The ends were cut back, 4 bases at V and 0 bases at J, with 11 bases in the middle. Per the germline V gene, CDR1 is SQVTM and CDR2 is ANQGSEA. The CDR3, as DNA: TGCAGCGTTGGAGCACGGCACAGCACAGATACGCAGTATTTT. It encodes CSVGARHSTDTQYF.

The sample holds a few counts of this clonotype. The chain is built from TRBV5-4 and TRBJ1-5; D is undetermined. The length of the CDR3 is 14 residues. Germline-derived CDR1 and CDR2 are SGHNT and YYREEE (reference sequence). V was pared by 0 bases and J by 7 bases, with 11 bases between. The CDR3 nucleotides read TGTGCCAGCAGCTTGGGGGGTTCTGACCAGCCCCAGCATTTT. Protein: CASSLGGSDQPQHF.

In this sample, this clonotype turned up many times. The chain combines TRBV6-6 with TRBJ2-2; maybe TRBD1 (5 bases). The CDR3 consists of 17 residues. Looked up from germline, CDR1 is MNHNY and CDR2 is SVGAGI (reference sequence). V was pared by 0 bases and J by 1 base, with 12 bases between. The CDR3 DNA follows: TGTGCCAGCAGTTACTCGATTCTTCAGGGGAACACCGGGGAGCTGTTTTTT. Translation gives CASSYSILQGNTGELFF.